The next 8 T cell receptor beta chains were all read from a single sample in a study of blood T cell repertoires in COVID-19. Measured with immunoSEQ multiplex PCR; TCRdb has only the in-frame clones, and not every one. The table records around 500,000 clones, roughly 88% of them present only once. Material for sequencing was peripheral blood. The source is a human donor in a cohort sampled during active COVID-19.

The chain employs TRBV3-1 (or the pseudogene TRBV3-2) and TRBJ1-1; D is unclear. Germline CDR1 LGHDT, CDR2 YNNKEL (reference sequence). V was clipped by 4 bases and J by 6 bases, with 15 bases between them. The CDR3 runs 14 residues. The CDR3, as DNA: TGTGCCAGCAGCCGAACTTCTGGAGCCCCTGAAGCTTTCTTT. Its translation is CASSRTSGAPEAFF.

A single count supports this clone. The chain is built from TRBV15 and TRBJ2-2, with 7 positions matching TRBD2. This CDR3 has 16 residues. Germline CDR1 reads LNHNV; CDR2 reads YYDKDF (reference sequence). V gave up 4 bases and J gave up 5 bases; unmatched junction bases: 10. CDR3 bases: TGTGCCACCAGCACGGGGGGATTTCGGAATACCGGGGAGCTGTTTTTT. This translates into CATSTGGFRNTGELFF.

This chain connects TRBV6-6 to TRBJ1-5, with 8 nucleotides matching TRBD1. Germline V gene data show CDR1 as MNHNY and CDR2 as SVGAGI (reference sequence). This CDR3 comprises 16 residues. J gave up 0 bases and V 6 bases, and 7 bases lay outside the gene matches. The CDR3 region has the DNA TGTGCCAGCAGCACACAGGGGGGGGATAGCAATCAGCCCCAGCATTTT. It specifies CASSTQGGDSNQPQHF.

The chain recombines TRBV7-3 with TRBJ1-5; a weak D match, TRBD1 (5 bases). The CDR3 has 14 amino acids. Trimming stripped 2 bases from V and 2 bases from J, with 7 bases between. The germline V gene encodes CDR1 SGHTA and CDR2 FQGTGA. The CDR3 DNA reads TGTGCCAGCAGCTTAGAAGGGGGCAATCAGCCCCAGCATTTT. The encoded protein is CASSLEGGNQPQHF.

This sequence joins TRBV19 and TRBJ2-1; TRBD2 aligns across 7 bases. Trimming took 5 bases from V and 4 from J; bases not matched to a gene: 11. The CDR3 covers 16 residues. Germline V gene sequence: CDR1 LNHDA, CDR2 SQIVND (reference sequence). CDR3 sequence: CASSPRDYPGYNEQFF. DNA for the CDR3: TGTGCCAGTAGTCCGAGGGACTACCCGGGTTACAATGAGCAGTTCTTC.

This chain links TRBV21-1 with TRBJ1-1; TRBD1, the D gene given by the table, was not confirmed from the DNA. TRBV21-1 is listed as a pseudogene. The CDR3 is 14 residues long. This CDR3 is CASTVDRANTEAFF. The DNA of the CDR3 is TGTGCCAGCACCGTGGACAGGGCGAACACTGAAGCTTTCTTT.

Turning to this clone: The sample contains more than one DNA sequence encoding this CDR3. The CDR3 reads CASSLYRGNTEAFF. The DNA for the CDR3 is TGTGCCAGCAGTTTATATAGGGGGAACACTGAAGCTTTCTTT. This chain uses TRBV27 with TRBJ1-1, with D tentatively TRBD1 (5 bases). Germline loops: CDR1 MNHEY, CDR2 SMNVEV (reference sequence). The CDR3 consists of 14 residues. V was pared by 1 base and J by 1 base, with 7 bases between.

This clone was seen a few times. The chain is built from TRBV6-5 and TRBJ2-7; 7 nucleotides match TRBD2. The CDR3 is 14 residues long. Germline lookup yields CDR1 MNHEY and CDR2 SVGAGI. V trimming: 6 bases; J trimming: 4 bases; junction bases outside the gene matches: 9. CDR3 loop: CASSNQRGPYEQYF. The CDR3 bases are TGTGCCAGCAGCAATCAGCGGGGCCCTTACGAGCAGTACTTC.